This TCR beta chain is from a study of post-analysis software for immune sequencing data. Overall study: Relapsing-remitting, secondary progressive and progressive-relapsing courses of multiple sclerosis were included.

A remark on this clonotype: Its specificity is unknown.

The study, taken as a whole, reports: F measure clustering grouped samples strongly by preparation batch. About five TRBV segments were more frequent in patients than controls; TRBV5-6, TRBV5-1 and TRBV20-1 belonged to this group.

The CDR3 runs 12 residues. Germline V gives CDR1 MNHEY, CDR2 SVGAGI. V lost 9 bases and J lost 8, with 16 bases in between. Unique-molecular-identifier-tagged TCR beta cDNA libraries were used. MiXCR was run by TCRdb on the PCR reads, yielding one entry per CDR3 protein. Of under 650,000 distinct CDR3 sequences listed, 44% are singletons. The source of this sequence is a girl aged 5 to 17 with multiple sclerosis. The sample was blood. J is TRBJ1-2 and V is TRBV6-5, with a possible D match to TRBD1 (6 bases). In DNA form, the CDR3 reads TGTGCCAGGAGTATGGGGGGGCACGGCTACACCTTC. This sequence encodes CARSMGGHGYTF.